Following are 8 T cell receptor beta chains from one sample sequenced in a study of T cells in localized non-small cell lung cancer. Produced via immunoSEQ multiplex PCR; TCRdb's table is partial and in-frame only. Seen here are 15,000 to 25,000 clones, approximately 90% observed once, and the top ten hold about 4.3%. The specimen was peripheral blood, collected before any cancer treatment. Receptor source: a male donor aged 60 or over with stage I squamous cell lung carcinoma.

The rearrangement uses TRBV25-1 and TRBJ1-4; D is perhaps TRBD1 (5 bases). This CDR3 is 13 amino acids long. V lost 7 bases and J lost 5, with 11 bases in between. The V gene's germline CDR1 is MGHDK and CDR2 SYGVNS. The CDR3 reads CASKRQLNEKLFF. CDR3 DNA: TGTGCCAGCAAGAGACAGCTAAATGAAAAACTGTTTTTT. The full variable domain, its missing parts supplied by reference TRBV25-1 and TRBJ1-4, is EADIYQTPRYLVIGTGKKITLECSQTMGHDKMYWYQQDPGMELHLIHYSYGVNSTEKGDLSSESTVSRIRTEHFPLTLESARPSHTSQYLCASKRQLNEKLFFGSGTQLSVL.

Comments on this clone: A junction end diverges from the germline sequence, so it may reflect a read error. CDR3 nucleotides: TGTGTCAGCAGTTTAGGAGGACAGCACACTGAAGCTTTCTTT. The encoded protein is CVSSLGGQHTEAFF. The chain has TRBV28 and TRBJ1-1, with D maybe TRBD1 (6 bases). The CDR3 spans 14 residues. Germline CDR1 and CDR2: MDHEN and SYDVKM.

The genes are TRBV28 and TRBJ2-1; 10 bases align to TRBD1. With V trimmed by 5 bases and J by 0 bases, 1 base remained unmatched. There are 15 residues in the CDR3. The germline gives CDR1 MDHEN, CDR2 SYDVKM. CDR3 nucleotides: TGTGCCAGCAGTGGGACAGGGGCCTCCTACAATGAGCAGTTCTTC. Encoded protein: CASSGTGASYNEQFF.

This chain uses TRBV27 with TRBJ2-2; 7 bases are shared with TRBD1. V shed 7 bases, J shed 3 bases, and the junction held 5 bases outside the gene matches. Per germline, CDR1 MNHEY and CDR2 SMNVEV (reference sequence). This CDR3 contains 14 residues. The CDR3 protein is CASKPGTDTGELFF. For the CDR3, the DNA is TGTGCCAGCAAACCCGGGACAGACACCGGGGAGCTGTTTTTT.

V usage is TRBV19 and J usage is TRBJ1-4; 9 bases are shared with TRBD1. The CDR3 covers 14 residues. The germline gives CDR1 LNHDA, CDR2 SQIVND (reference sequence). Germline trimming cut 7 bases from V and 5 bases from J; bases unmatched to any gene: 5. This CDR3 reads CASTYRGPNEKLFF. The CDR3 bases are TGTGCCAGTACCTACAGGGGGCCGAATGAAAAACTGTTTTTT.

The chain couples TRBV5-1 to TRBJ2-1; D may be TRBD1 (7 bases). The CDR3 has 15 amino acids. V dropped 4 bases and J dropped 6 bases, with 17 bases sitting between them. Germline CDR1 reads SGHRS; CDR2 reads YFSETQ. CDR3 sequence reads: CASSRGTDSRNEQFF. The DNA of the CDR3 is TGCGCCAGCAGCCGGGGGACAGACTCACGCAATGAGCAGTTCTTC.

The CDR3 nucleotides are TGTGCCAGCAGCTTGGGGAGAAGCGTAGGGGGGGAGCTGTTTTTT. This encodes CASSLGRSVGGELFF. The chain links TRBV7-2 to TRBJ2-2; D possibly corresponds to TRBD2 (5 bases). The CDR3 runs 15 residues. The germline V gene has CDR1 SGHTA and CDR2 FQGNSA. Trimming cost V 3 bases and J 8 bases, with 16 bases left between them.

The rearrangement links TRBV19 to TRBJ1-4; tentative D call: TRBD1 (5 bases). CDR1 is LNHDA and CDR2 is SQIVND in the germline V gene (reference sequence). CDR3 length equals 16 residues. Between the trimmed V and J ends, which lost 4 bases and 3 bases, there was a span of 15 bases. In nucleotides, the CDR3 is TGTGCCAGTAGTAATACCGCGGGGGTGGCTAATGAAAAACTGTTTTTT. This codes for CASSNTAGVANEKLFF.